These T cell receptor beta chains were read from a single sample in a study of molecular identifiers for immune sequencing clone quantification. TCRdb reprocessed the PCR reads via MiXCR and lists one record per CDR3 protein. The sample records about 500,000 distinct CDR3 sequences, around a fifth being singletons. Sequences were obtained from naive CD8+ T cells from blood, with Jurkat cell RNA spiked in. The receptors were gathered from a human donor in good health. Some libraries in this study had Jurkat cell RNA spiked in. CDR3s include the opening cysteine and the closing phenylalanine or tryptophan. A D gene is named only where the DNA matches it firmly. The size of a clone is reported for some rows only, either as once, few or many, or as a class for expanded clones.

V	size	D	J	CDR3	DNA
TRBV12-5	.	.	TRBJ1-1	CASGLAGGVYTEAFF	TGTGCTAGTGGTTTGGCGGGGGGGGTTTACACTGAAGCTTTCTTT
TRBV23-1	many	.	TRBJ1-5	CASYTGGPQPQHF	TGCGCCAGCTATACCGGGGGGCCTCAGCCCCAGCATTTT
TRBV7-9	few	TRBD1	TRBJ2-7	CASSLRQGSSSYEQYF	TGTGCCAGCAGCCTAAGACAGGGGTCGAGCTCCTACGAGCAGTACTTC
TRBV5-5	many	.	TRBJ2-7	CASSPLQDSSYEQYF	TGTGCCAGCAGCCCTCTTCAGGATAGCTCCTACGAGCAGTACTTC
TRBV7-9	many	.	TRBJ2-3	CASRPDADTQYF	TGTGCCAGCAGACCGGATGCAGATACGCAGTATTTT
TRBV2	.	.	TRBJ1-2	CASSDWDTANYGYTF	TGTGCCAGCAGTGATTGGGACACCGCTAACTATGGCTACACCTTC
TRBV11-2	.	TRBD1	TRBJ1-2	CASSSPSGGQDPYWDGYTF	TGTGCCAGCAGCTCCCCCTCGGGGGGACAGGACCCCTATTGGGATGGCTACACCTTC
TRBV18	few	.	TRBJ1-5	CASSQWEERAQPQHF	TGTGCCAGCTCCCAATGGGAGGAGAGGGCTCAGCCCCAGCATTTT
TRBV4-3	few	TRBD2	TRBJ2-3	CASSRKGGETDTQYF	TGCGCCAGCAGCCGGAAGGGAGGGGAGACAGATACGCAGTATTTT
TRBV27	few	.	TRBJ2-1	CASSLFSRGHEQFF	TGTGCCAGCAGTTTATTCTCCCGGGGCCATGAGCAGTTCTTC
TRBV19	.	TRBD1	TRBJ2-5	CASSMSGQGAETQYF	TGTGCCAGTAGTATGTCAGGGCAGGGGGCAGAGACCCAGTACTTC
TRBV5-6	many	.	TRBJ2-3	CASSLQDTQYF	TGTGCCAGCAGCTTGCAAGATACGCAGTATTTT
TRBV18	many	.	TRBJ2-7	CASSQPGVEQYF	TGTGCCAGCTCACAACCAGGGGTCGAGCAGTACTTC
TRBV7-9	few	.	TRBJ2-7	CASSSAGAGGPYEQYF	TGTGCCAGCAGCTCCGCGGGGGCAGGGGGACCCTACGAGCAGTACTTC
TRBV6-2/TRBV6-3	few	TRBD2	TRBJ2-7	CASMEGLAGLYEQYF	TGTGCCAGCATGGAGGGACTAGCGGGGCTGTACGAGCAGTACTTC
TRBV29-1	few	TRBD1	TRBJ2-1	CSVSILGGFSEQFF	TGCAGCGTTTCTATCCTAGGGGGCTTTAGTGAGCAGTTCTTC
TRBV4-3	few	TRBD2	TRBJ2-1	CASSPEGLADYNEQFF	TGCGCCAGCAGCCCGGAGGGACTAGCGGATTACAATGAGCAGTTCTTC
TRBV25-1	many	.	TRBJ1-1	CASRLGVAEAFF	TGTGCCAGCAGATTGGGGGTAGCTGAAGCTTTCTTT
TRBV6-5	many	.	TRBJ1-1	CAIKGVGTEAFF	TGTGCCATCAAGGGGGTAGGGACTGAAGCTTTCTTT
TRBV20-1	many	TRBD2	TRBJ2-5	CSARDWGLAGGGETQYF	TGCAGTGCTAGAGATTGGGGACTAGCGGGGGGTGGCGAGACCCAGTACTTC
TRBV5-6	.	.	TRBJ2-5	CASSFMSQGGETQYF	TGTGCCAGCAGCTTTATGTCGCAAGGTGGGGAGACCCAGTACTTC
TRBV23-1	few	.	TRBJ2-7	CASSQSSAMVGYEQYF	TGCGCCAGCAGTCAATCTAGTGCCATGGTCGGCTACGAGCAGTACTTC
TRBV7-9	.	.	TRBJ2-1	CASSPRPGTPSDDWFTYNGQFF	TGTGCCAGCAGCCCTCGTCCCGGGACACCATCAGATGACTGGTTTACCTACAATGGGCAGTTCTTC
TRBV6-2/TRBV6-3	many	.	TRBJ1-5	CASSYSRVHQPQHF	TGTGCCAGCAGTTACTCCCGAGTTCATCAGCCCCAGCATTTT
TRBV4-3	many	.	TRBJ1-1	CASSQHSAGNTEAFF	TGCGCCAGCAGCCAGCATAGCGCAGGGAACACTGAAGCTTTCTTT
TRBV4-3	.	TRBD2	TRBJ2-2	CASSQDFWGGAGELFF	TGCGCCAGCAGCCAAGATTTCTGGGGGGGTGCGGGGGAGCTGTTTTTT
TRBV20-1	.	.	TRBJ1-4	CSARGQVSKVEKLFF	TGCAGTGCTAGAGGACAGGTCTCTAAGGTTGAAAAACTGTTTTTT
TRBV6-6	many	.	TRBJ2-7	CASTEGDEQYF	TGTGCCAGCACGGAGGGGGACGAGCAGTACTTC
TRBV20-1	few	TRBD2	TRBJ2-1	CSARDLFQPGLAGYEQFF	TGCAGTGCTAGAGATCTCTTTCAACCGGGACTAGCGGGGTACGAGCAGTTCTTC
TRBV30	.	.	TRBJ1-2	CAWSVSPGRGYTF	TGTGCCTGGAGTGTATCACCAGGGCGCGGCTACACCTTC
TRBV25-1	few	.	TRBJ2-2	CASSDRGLMLNTGELFF	TGTGCCAGCAGTGACCGGGGCCTGATGTTGAACACCGGGGAGCTGTTTTTT
TRBV19	few	.	TRBJ1-5	CASSLGSPQPQHF	TGTGCCAGTAGTCTGGGGAGCCCTCAGCCCCAGCATTTT
TRBV4-3	few	TRBD2	TRBJ2-7	CASSHELAGNYEQYF	TGCGCCAGCAGCCACGAACTAGCGGGAAACTACGAGCAGTACTTC